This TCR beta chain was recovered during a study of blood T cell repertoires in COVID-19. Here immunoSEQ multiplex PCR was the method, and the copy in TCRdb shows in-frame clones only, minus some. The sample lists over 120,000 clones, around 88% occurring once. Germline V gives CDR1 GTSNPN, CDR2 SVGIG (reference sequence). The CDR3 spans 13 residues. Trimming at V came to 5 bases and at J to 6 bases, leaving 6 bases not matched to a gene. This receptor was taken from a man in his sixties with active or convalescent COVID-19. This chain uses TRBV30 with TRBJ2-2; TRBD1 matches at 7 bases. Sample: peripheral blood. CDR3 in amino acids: CAWDRVRAGELFF. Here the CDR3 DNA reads TGTGCCTGGGACAGGGTACGGGCCGGGGAGCTGTTTTTT.